One T cell receptor beta chain is described in this entry. The germline V gene has CDR1 LNHNV and CDR2 YYDKDF (reference sequence). The CDR3 sequence is 15 residues long. V lost 0 bases to trimming and J lost 2 bases, with 10 bases between them. The data stem from a study of cytomegalovirus exposure and HLA in healthy donors. The PCR had 60 Vbeta and 13 Jbeta primers. TCRdb keeps only in-frame clones here, not all; method: immunoSEQ multiplex PCR. The repertoire consists of 150,000 or so clones, with roughly 88% occurring once and the leading ten covering under 7.5%. The chain recombines TRBV15 with TRBJ1-1, with D unclear. Sequences were obtained from PBMCs. The TCR comes from a man between 45 and 60 years old in good health and CMV-seropositive. In DNA form, the CDR3 reads TGTGCCACCAGCAGAGATTCGGCAGGAAACACTGAAGCTTTCTTT. This codes for CATSRDSAGNTEAFF.